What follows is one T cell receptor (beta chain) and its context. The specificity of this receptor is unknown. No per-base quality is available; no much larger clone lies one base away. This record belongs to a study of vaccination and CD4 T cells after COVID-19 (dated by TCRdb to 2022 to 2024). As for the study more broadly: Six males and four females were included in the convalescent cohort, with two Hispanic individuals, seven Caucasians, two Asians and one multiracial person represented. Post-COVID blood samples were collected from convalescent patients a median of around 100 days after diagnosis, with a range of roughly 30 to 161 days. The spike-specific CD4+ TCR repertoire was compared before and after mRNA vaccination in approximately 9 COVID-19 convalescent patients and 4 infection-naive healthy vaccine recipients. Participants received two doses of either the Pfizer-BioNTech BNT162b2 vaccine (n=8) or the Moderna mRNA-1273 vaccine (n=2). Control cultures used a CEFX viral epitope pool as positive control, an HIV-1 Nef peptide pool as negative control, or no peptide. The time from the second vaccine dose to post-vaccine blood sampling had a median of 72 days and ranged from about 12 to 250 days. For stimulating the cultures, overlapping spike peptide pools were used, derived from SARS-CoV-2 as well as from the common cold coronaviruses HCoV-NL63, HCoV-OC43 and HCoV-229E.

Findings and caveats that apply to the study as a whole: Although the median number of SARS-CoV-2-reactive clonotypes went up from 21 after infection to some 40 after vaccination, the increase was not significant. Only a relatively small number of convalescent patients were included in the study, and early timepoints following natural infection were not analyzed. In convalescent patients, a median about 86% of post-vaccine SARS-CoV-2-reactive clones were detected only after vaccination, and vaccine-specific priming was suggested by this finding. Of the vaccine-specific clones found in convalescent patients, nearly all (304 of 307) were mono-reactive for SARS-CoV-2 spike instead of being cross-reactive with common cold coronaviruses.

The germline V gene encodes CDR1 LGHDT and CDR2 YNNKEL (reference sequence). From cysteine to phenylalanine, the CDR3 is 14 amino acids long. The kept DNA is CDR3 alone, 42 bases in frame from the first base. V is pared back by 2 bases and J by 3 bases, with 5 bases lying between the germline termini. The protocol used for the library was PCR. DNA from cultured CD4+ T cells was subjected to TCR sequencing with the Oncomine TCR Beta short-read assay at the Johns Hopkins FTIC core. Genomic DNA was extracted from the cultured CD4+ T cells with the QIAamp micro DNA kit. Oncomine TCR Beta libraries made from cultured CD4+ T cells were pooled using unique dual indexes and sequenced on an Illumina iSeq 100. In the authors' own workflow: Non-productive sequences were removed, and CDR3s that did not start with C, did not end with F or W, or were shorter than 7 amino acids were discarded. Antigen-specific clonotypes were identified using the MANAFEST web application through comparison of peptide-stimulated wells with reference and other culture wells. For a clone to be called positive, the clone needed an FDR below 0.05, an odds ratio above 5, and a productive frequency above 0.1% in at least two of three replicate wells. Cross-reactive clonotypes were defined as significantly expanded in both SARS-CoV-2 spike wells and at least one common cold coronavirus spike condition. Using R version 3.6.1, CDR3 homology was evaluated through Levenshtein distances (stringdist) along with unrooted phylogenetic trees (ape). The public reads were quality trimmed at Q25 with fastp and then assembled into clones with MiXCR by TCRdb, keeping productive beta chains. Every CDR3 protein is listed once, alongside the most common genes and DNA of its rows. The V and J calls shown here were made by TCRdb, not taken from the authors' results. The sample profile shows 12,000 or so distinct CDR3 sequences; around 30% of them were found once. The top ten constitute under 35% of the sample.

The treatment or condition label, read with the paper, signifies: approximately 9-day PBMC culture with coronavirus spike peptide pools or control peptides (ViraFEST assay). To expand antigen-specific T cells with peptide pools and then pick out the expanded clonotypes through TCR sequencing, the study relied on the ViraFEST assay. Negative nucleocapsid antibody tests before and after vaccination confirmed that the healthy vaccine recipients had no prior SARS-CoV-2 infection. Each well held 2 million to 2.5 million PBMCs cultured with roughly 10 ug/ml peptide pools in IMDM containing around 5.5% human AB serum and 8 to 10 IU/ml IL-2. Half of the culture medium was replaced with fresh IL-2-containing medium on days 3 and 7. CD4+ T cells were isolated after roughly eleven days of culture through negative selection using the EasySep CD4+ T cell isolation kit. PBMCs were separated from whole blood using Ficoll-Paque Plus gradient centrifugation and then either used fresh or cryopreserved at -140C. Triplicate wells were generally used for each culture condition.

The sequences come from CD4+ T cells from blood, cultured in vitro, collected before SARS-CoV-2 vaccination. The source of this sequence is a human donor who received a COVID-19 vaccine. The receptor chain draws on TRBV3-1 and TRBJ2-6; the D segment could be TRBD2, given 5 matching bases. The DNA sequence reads TGTGCCAGCAGCCAACGGGATGGGGCCAACGTCCTGACTTTC. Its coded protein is CASSQRDGANVLTF.